This T cell receptor (beta chain) was sequenced during a study of shared clonotypes between healthy human individuals. Profiled with immunoSEQ multiplex PCR; TCRdb holds only in-frame clones, not every one. The sample holds 2 million to 3 million clones, more than 85% seen once. The V end was cut by 0 bases, the J end by 2 bases, with 5 bases between. This CDR3 contains 15 residues. From germline, CDR1 is SGHVS and CDR2 FQNEAQ. Into CD45RA+ naive and CD45RA-negative memory subsets, the CD4+ cells were split. The TCR originated in a man younger than 35 in good health. Some clones in this sample may be carry-over from other donors' samples. The chain is built from TRBV7-8 and TRBJ2-6; D is unclear. The specimen sequenced was naive CD4+ T cells from PBMCs. Subset meaning: CD45RA+ positively selected. CDR3 region: CASSLAPAGANVLTF. The CDR3 nucleotides read TGTGCCAGCAGCTTAGCGCCGGCTGGGGCCAACGTCCTGACTTTC.